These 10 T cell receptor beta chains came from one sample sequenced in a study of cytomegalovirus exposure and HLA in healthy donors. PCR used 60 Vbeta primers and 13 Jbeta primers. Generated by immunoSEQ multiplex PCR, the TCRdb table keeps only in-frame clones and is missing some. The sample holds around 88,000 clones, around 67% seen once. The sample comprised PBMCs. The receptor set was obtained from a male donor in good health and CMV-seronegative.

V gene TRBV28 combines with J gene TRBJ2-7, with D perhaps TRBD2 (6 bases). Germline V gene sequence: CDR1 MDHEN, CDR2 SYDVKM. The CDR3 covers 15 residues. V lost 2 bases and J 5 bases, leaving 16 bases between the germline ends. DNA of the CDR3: TGTGCCAGCAGTTTAGGCCAGGGACTGGCGGACGAGCAGTACTTC. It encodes CASSLGQGLADEQYF.

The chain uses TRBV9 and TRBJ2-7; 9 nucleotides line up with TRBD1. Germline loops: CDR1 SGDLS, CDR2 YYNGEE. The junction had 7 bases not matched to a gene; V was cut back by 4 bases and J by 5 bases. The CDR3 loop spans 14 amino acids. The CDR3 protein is CASSPWDRENEQYF. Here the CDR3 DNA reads TGTGCCAGCAGCCCCTGGGACAGGGAAAACGAGCAGTACTTC.

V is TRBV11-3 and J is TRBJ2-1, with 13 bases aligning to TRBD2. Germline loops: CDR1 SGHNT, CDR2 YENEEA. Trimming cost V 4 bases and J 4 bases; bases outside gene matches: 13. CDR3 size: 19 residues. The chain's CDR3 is CASSSHIPGLAGKYNEQFF. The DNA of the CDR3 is TGTGCCAGCAGCTCCCACATACCGGGACTAGCGGGAAAATACAATGAGCAGTTCTTC.

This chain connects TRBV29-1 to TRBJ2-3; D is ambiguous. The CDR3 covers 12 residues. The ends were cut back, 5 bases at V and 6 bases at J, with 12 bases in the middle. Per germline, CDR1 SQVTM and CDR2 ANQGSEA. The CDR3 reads CSVWRNWDTQYF. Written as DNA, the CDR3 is TGCAGCGTTTGGCGGAATTGGGATACGCAGTATTTT.

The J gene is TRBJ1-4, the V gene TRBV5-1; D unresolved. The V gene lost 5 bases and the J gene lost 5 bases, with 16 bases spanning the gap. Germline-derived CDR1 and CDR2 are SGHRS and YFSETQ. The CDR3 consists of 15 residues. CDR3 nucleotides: TGCGCCAGCAGGTACTTTGGTACCGAAAATGAAAAACTGTTTTTT. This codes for CASRYFGTENEKLFF.

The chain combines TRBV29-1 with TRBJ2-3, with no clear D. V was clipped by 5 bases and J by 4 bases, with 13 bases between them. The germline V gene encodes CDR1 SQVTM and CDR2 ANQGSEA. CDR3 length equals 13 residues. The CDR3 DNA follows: TGCAGCGTTAATTCGGGTACCGCAGATACGCAGTATTTT. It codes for CSVNSGTADTQYF.

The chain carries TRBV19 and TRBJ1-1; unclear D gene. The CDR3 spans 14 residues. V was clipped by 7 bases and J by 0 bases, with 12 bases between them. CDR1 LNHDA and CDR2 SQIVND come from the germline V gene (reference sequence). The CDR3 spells CASTLGNMNTEAFF. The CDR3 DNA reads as TGTGCCAGTACCCTCGGGAACATGAACACTGAAGCTTTCTTT.

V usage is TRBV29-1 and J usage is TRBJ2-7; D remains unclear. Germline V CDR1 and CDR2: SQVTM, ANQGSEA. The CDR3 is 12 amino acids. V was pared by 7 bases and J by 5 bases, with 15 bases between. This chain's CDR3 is CSAVVPPNEQYF. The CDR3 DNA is TGCAGCGCCGTAGTACCGCCTAACGAGCAGTACTTC.

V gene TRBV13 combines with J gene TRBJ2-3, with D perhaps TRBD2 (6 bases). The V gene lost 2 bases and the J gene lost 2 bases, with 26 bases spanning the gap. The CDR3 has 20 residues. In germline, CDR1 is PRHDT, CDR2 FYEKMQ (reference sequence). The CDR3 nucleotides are TGTGCCAGCAGCTTAACTAGGAGGCTCCGGGAGACGACAAACACAGATACGCAGTATTTT. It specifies CASSLTRRLRETTNTDTQYF.

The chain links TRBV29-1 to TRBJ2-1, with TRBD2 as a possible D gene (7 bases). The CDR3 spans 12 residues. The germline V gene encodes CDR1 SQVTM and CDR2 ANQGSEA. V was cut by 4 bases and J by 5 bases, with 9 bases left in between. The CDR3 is CSVGGGDNEQFF. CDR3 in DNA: TGCAGCGTTGGGGGGGGCGACAATGAGCAGTTCTTC.